The rows below give T cell receptor beta chains drawn from one sample of a study of cytomegalovirus exposure and HLA in healthy donors. Generated by immunoSEQ multiplex PCR, the TCRdb table keeps only in-frame clones and is missing some. The sample lists around 130,000 clones, approximately 86% occurring once. Sequences were obtained from PBMCs. These receptors originate from a boy between 10 and 17 years old in good health and CMV-seronegative. CDR3s include the opening cysteine and the closing phenylalanine or tryptophan. A D gene is named only where the DNA matches it firmly. Clone size is shown for a subset of rows, as once, few, many or a class of expanded clone.

CASSNPDRGQETQYF,TGTGCCAGCAGTAACCCGGACAGGGGGCAAGAGACCCAGTACTTC,.,TRBJ2-5,TRBV6-5,TRBD1
CASSYVGQRNTEAFF,TGTGCCAGCAGCTACGTAGGACAGAGGAACACTGAAGCTTTCTTT,.,TRBJ1-1,TRBV7-9,.
CATSRDPGGNQPQHF,TGTGCCACCAGCAGAGACCCCGGAGGCAATCAGCCCCAGCATTTT,.,TRBJ1-5,TRBV15,.
CASSLGATGTEAFF,TGTGCCAGCAGTCTGGGAGCCACGGGCACTGAAGCTTTCTTT,few,TRBJ1-1,TRBV5-8,.
CASSFNYEQYF,TGTGCCAGCAGCTTTAATTACGAGCAGTACTTC,.,TRBJ2-7,TRBV7-8,.
CSETPGHPLTRTYEQYF,TGCAGCGAGACCCCGGGACACCCTTTGACAAGGACCTACGAGCAGTACTTC,.,TRBJ2-7,TRBV29-1,.
CASSLHAGSNYEQYF,TGTGCCAGCAGCTTACACGCCGGGTCAAACTACGAGCAGTACTTC,.,TRBJ2-7,TRBV7-2,.
CASSLLAYNEQFF,TGTGCCAGCAGCTTATTAGCGTATAATGAGCAGTTCTTC,.,TRBJ2-1,TRBV7-2,.
CASSLEGGLARETQYF,TGTGCCAGCAGCTTAGAAGGCGGACTAGCGCGAGAGACCCAGTACTTC,.,TRBJ2-5,TRBV7-2,TRBD2
CASSETSGGYNEQFF,TGTGCCAGCAGCGAGACTAGCGGGGGTTACAATGAGCAGTTCTTC,few,TRBJ2-1,TRBV7-9,TRBD2
CASRGGYEQYF,TGTGCCAGCCGCGGAGGGTACGAGCAGTACTTC,.,TRBJ2-7,TRBV2,.
CASSAGRTEAFF,TGTGCCAGCAGTGCCGGTCGAACTGAAGCTTTCTTT,.,TRBJ1-1,TRBV2,.
CASSLGTSTGRYSNQPQHF,TGTGCCAGCAGTTTAGGCACCTCGACAGGGAGATATAGCAATCAGCCCCAGCATTTT,few,TRBJ1-5,TRBV27,TRBD1
CASSSKGETQYF,TGCGCCAGCAGCTCCAAGGGGGAGACCCAGTACTTC,once,TRBJ2-5,TRBV5-1,.
CASSLLAVNPYNEQFF,TGTGCCAGCAGCTTATTAGCTGTGAACCCCTACAATGAGCAGTTCTTC,.,TRBJ2-1,TRBV11-3,.
CASSSSVYEQYF,TGCGCCAGCAGCTCCTCGGTCTACGAGCAGTACTTC,few,TRBJ2-7,TRBV5-1,.
CASSPKIGTSPYNEQFF,TGCGCCAGCAGCCCCAAGATCGGTACCTCACCCTACAATGAGCAGTTCTTC,.,TRBJ2-1,TRBV4-1,.
CASKRSSTDTQYF,TGTGCCAGCAAGCGATCTAGCACAGATACGCAGTATTTT,.,TRBJ2-3,TRBV27,.
CASSLGWRRDSYEQYF,TGTGCCAGCAGCTTAGGTTGGAGGCGGGACTCCTACGAGCAGTACTTC,.,TRBJ2-7,TRBV7-8,.
CASNDRVRTDTQYF,TGTGCCAGTAACGACAGGGTACGGACAGATACGCAGTATTTT,.,TRBJ2-3,TRBV19,TRBD1
CASSFYLWDSSDTQYF,TGTGCCAGCAGCTTTTATTTATGGGACAGTTCAGATACGCAGTATTTT,.,TRBJ2-3,TRBV5-6,TRBD1
CASSPIPGELFF,TGTGCCAGTAGTCCTATTCCCGGGGAGCTGTTTTTT,.,TRBJ2-2,TRBV19,.
CASSEGGHEKLFF,TGTGCCAGCAGTGAAGGAGGGCATGAAAAACTGTTTTTT,few,TRBJ1-4,TRBV6-1,.
CASSPTGTETQYF,TGTGCCAGCAGCCCTACAGGTACAGAGACCCAGTACTTC,.,TRBJ2-5,TRBV4-2,.
CASSPRTSGGPNTGELFF,TGTGCCAGCAGCCCCCGGACTAGCGGGGGACCTAACACCGGGGAGCTGTTTTTT,.,TRBJ2-2,TRBV9,TRBD2
CASITGGLGEQYF,TGTGCCAGCATCACAGGGGGATTGGGCGAGCAGTACTTC,.,TRBJ2-7,TRBV6-1,TRBD1
CASQRGRQGNQPQHF,TGTGCCAGCCAACGAGGGAGACAGGGCAATCAGCCCCAGCATTTT,.,TRBJ1-5,TRBV6-1,.
CASSLAGSNYEQYF,TGTGCTAGCAGCTTAGCGGGCAGCAACTACGAGCAGTACTTC,.,TRBJ2-7,TRBV7-7,TRBD2
CASSAGQGDYGYTF,TGCGCCAGCAGCGCGGGACAGGGAGACTATGGCTACACCTTC,.,TRBJ1-2,TRBV5-1,TRBD1
CASSQDRLAPYEQYF,TGTGCCAGCAGCCAAGATCGTCTAGCTCCCTACGAGCAGTACTTC,.,TRBJ2-7,TRBV14,.
CASSQGTANNEQFF,TGCGCCAGCAGCCAGGGGACAGCTAACAATGAGCAGTTCTTC,few,TRBJ2-1,TRBV4-3,TRBD1
CTSSQFRGRETQYF,TGCACCAGCAGCCAATTTAGGGGGCGGGAGACCCAGTACTTC,.,TRBJ2-5,TRBV1,.
CASSSGGGDYGYTF,TGTGCCAGCAGTTCGGGGGGCGGTGACTATGGCTACACCTTC,.,TRBJ1-2,TRBV7-8,.
CASSGHQAAEAFF,TGTGCCAGTTCTGGACATCAGGCCGCTGAAGCTTTCTTT,.,TRBJ1-1,TRBV19,.
CASSQVRGWNEQFF,TGTGCCAGCAGCCAAGTGCGAGGGTGGAATGAGCAGTTCTTC,.,TRBJ2-1,TRBV14,.
CASSVELGDTEAFF,TGTGCCAGCAGCGTAGAACTTGGAGACACTGAAGCTTTCTTT,.,TRBJ1-1,TRBV9,.
CAWSKVGTEAFF,TGTGCCTGGAGTAAGGTCGGGACTGAAGCTTTCTTT,.,TRBJ1-1,TRBV30,.
CASSLQGWTEAFF,TGTGCCAGCAGCTTACAGGGGTGGACTGAAGCTTTCTTT,.,TRBJ1-1,TRBV9,TRBD1
CASSQKGSPLHF,TGTGCCAGCAGCCAGAAGGGGTCACCCCTCCACTTT,.,TRBJ1-6,TRBV7-8,.
CASSIEVARASGANVLTF,TGTGCCAGTAGTATAGAGGTGGCCAGGGCCTCTGGGGCCAACGTCCTGACTTTC,.,TRBJ2-6,TRBV19,.
CASRTGQGDSVTEAFF,TGTGCCAGCAGAACCGGACAGGGGGATTCAGTCACTGAAGCTTTCTTT,.,TRBJ1-1,TRBV2,TRBD1
CASSYTAVRLGETQYF,TGTGCCAGCAGTTACACTGCGGTCCGGCTTGGGGAGACCCAGTACTTC,once,TRBJ2-5,TRBV6-5,.
CASSVVLDYNEQFF,TGTGCCAGCAGCGTAGTTCTAGATTACAATGAGCAGTTCTTC,.,TRBJ2-1,TRBV9,.
CASLPQERKGEKLFF,TGTGCCAGTCTCCCCCAAGAGAGGAAAGGAGAAAAACTGTTTTTT,.,TRBJ1-4,TRBV19,.
CASSSGLSEEQFF,TGTGCCAGCAGCTCCGGACTGTCCGAGGAGCAGTTCTTC,.,TRBJ2-1,TRBV7-9,.
CASSQDYPLAGGYNEQFF,TGCGCCAGCAGCCAAGATTATCCCCTAGCGGGGGGCTACAATGAGCAGTTCTTC,once,TRBJ2-1,TRBV4-3,TRBD2
CASSLGRTASYEQYF,TGTGCCAGCAGCTTAGGCCGGACAGCCTCCTACGAGCAGTACTTC,.,TRBJ2-7,TRBV7-2,.
CASSISLAGDVYEQFF,TGTGCCAGTAGTATATCCCTAGCGGGGGATGTATATGAGCAGTTCTTC,.,TRBJ2-1,TRBV19,TRBD2
CSVGQGQGSYEQYF,TGCAGCGTTGGTCAGGGACAGGGATCCTACGAGCAGTACTTC,once,TRBJ2-7,TRBV29-1,TRBD1
CASSEGPQETQYF,TGTGCCAGCAGTGAGGGGCCCCAAGAGACCCAGTACTTC,once,TRBJ2-5,TRBV6-4,.
CASRYGQNNEQFF,TGTGCCAGCAGATACGGACAGAACAATGAGCAGTTCTTC,.,TRBJ2-1,TRBV7-2,.
CATRADRPSGNTIYF,TGTGCCACCCGGGCGGACAGGCCGTCTGGAAACACCATATATTTT,.,TRBJ1-3,TRBV15,TRBD1
CAWSVSGQGRGPQHF,TGTGCCTGGAGTGTGTCCGGACAGGGTCGGGGGCCCCAGCATTTT,.,TRBJ1-5,TRBV30,TRBD1
CASGLGQGEETQYF,TGTGCTAGTGGTTTGGGACAGGGGGAAGAGACCCAGTACTTC,.,TRBJ2-5,TRBV12-5,TRBD1
CATQSGQVSMNTEAFF,TGTGCCACCCAATCGGGACAGGTTAGCATGAACACTGAAGCTTTCTTT,.,TRBJ1-1,TRBV10-3,TRBD1